This T cell receptor (beta chain) stems from a study of cytomegalovirus exposure and HLA in healthy donors. Looked up from germline, CDR1 is SGHNT and CDR2 is YYREEE (reference sequence). The CDR3 sequence is 14 residues long. V lost 0 bases and J lost 1, with 7 bases in between. The PCR employed 60 Vbeta primers together with 13 Jbeta primers. Profiled with immunoSEQ multiplex PCR; TCRdb holds only in-frame clones, not every one. The profile shows approximately 180,000 clones, approximately 80% of them singletons. The sequence was obtained from a woman under 30 in good health and CMV-seropositive. Sequencing was performed on PBMCs. The chain carries TRBV5-4 and TRBJ2-5; D is possibly TRBD1 (5 bases). The CDR3 coding sequence is TGTGCCAGCAGCTTGGAGGGGTCCCAAGAGACCCAGTACTTC. Amino acid sequence: CASSLEGSQETQYF.